The 5 T cell receptor beta chains in this list originate from one sample, sequenced in a study of T cells after yellow fever vaccination. TCRdb reanalysed the 5' RACE reads using MiXCR and keeps one entry per CDR3 protein. The sample records a few hundred thousand distinct CDR3 sequences, around 6.8% being singletons. Sequencing used PBMCs, obtained roughly seven weeks after the first yellow fever vaccination. These receptors all come from a man between 18 and 35 years old who received the YFV17D yellow fever vaccine.

A few counts support this clonotype. The chain carries TRBV5-4 and TRBJ1-6; 7 bases match TRBD1. Per the germline V gene, CDR1 is SGHNT and CDR2 is YYREEE (reference sequence). The CDR3 loop spans 18 amino acids. The V segment lost 0 bases and the J segment 7 bases; nucleotides outside the gene matches: 13. The CDR3 loop is CASSLDSFLAGGNSPLHF. The CDR3, as DNA: TGTGCCAGCAGCTTGGATTCTTTCCTGGCAGGGGGGAATTCACCCCTCCACTTT. The complete variable domain, with remaining parts taken from reference TRBV5-4 and TRBJ1-6, reads ETGVTQSPTHLIKTRGQQVTLRCSSQSGHNTVSWYQQALGQGPQFIFQYYREEENGRGNFPPRFSGLQFPNYSSELNVNALELDDSALYLCASSLDSFLAGGNSPLHFGNGTRLTVT.

This clonotype was seen a handful of times. CDR3 DNA sequence: TGTGCCGGAAAGACAGGCGGTAATGAAAAACTGTTTTTT. Its protein is CAGKTGGNEKLFF. The chain carries TRBV7-9 and TRBJ1-4, with D perhaps TRBD1 (6 bases). V was trimmed by 11 bases and J by 4 bases, leaving 14 bases between them. From germline, CDR1 is SEHNR and CDR2 FQNEAQ (reference sequence). The CDR3 runs 13 residues.

The genes are TRBV4-1 and TRBJ2-3, with 7 positions matching TRBD2. Germline lookup yields CDR1 MGHRA and CDR2 YSYEKL. This CDR3 comprises 15 residues. V gave up 0 bases and J gave up 2 bases; unmatched junction bases: 2. The CDR3 is CASSQDAGDTDTQYF. CDR3 coding DNA: TGCGCCAGCAGCCAAGATGCGGGGGACACAGATACGCAGTATTTT.

The table lists this clonotype with a few counts. The chain combines TRBV5-6 with TRBJ2-3; 9 nucleotides agree with TRBD1. The CDR3 consists of 14 residues. The germline gives CDR1 SGHDT, CDR2 YYEEEE. J lost 5 bases, V lost 3 bases, and 4 bases had no gene match. The CDR3 loop reads CASSYRQGGDTQYF. The CDR3, as DNA: TGTGCCAGCAGCTATCGACAGGGGGGAGATACGCAGTATTTT.

This clonotype was seen a handful of times. This rearrangement joins TRBV29-1 to TRBJ2-5, with D unclear. There are 13 residues in the CDR3. Germline assignment: CDR1 SQVTM and CDR2 ANQGSEA. V was pared by 6 bases and J by 6 bases, with 17 bases between. The CDR3 DNA reads TGCAGCGTCACGACCCCCGGGCCGCAGACCCAGTACTTC. Its translation: CSVTTPGPQTQYF.